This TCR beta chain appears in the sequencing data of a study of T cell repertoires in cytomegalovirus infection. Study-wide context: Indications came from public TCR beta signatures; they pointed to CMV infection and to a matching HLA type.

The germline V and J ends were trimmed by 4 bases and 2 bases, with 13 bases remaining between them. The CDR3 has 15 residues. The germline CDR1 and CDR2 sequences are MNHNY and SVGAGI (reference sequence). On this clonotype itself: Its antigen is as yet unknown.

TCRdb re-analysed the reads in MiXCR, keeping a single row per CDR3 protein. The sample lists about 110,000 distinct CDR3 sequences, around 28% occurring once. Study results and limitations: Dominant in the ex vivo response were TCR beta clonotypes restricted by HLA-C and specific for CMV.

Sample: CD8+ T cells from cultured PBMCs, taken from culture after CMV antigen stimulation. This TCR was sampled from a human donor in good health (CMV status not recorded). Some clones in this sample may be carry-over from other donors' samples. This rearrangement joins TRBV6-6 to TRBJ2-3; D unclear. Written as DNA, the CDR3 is TGTGCCAGCAGTTTGGACGACCTTGTCACAGATACGCAGTATTTT. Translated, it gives CASSLDDLVTDTQYF.